What follows describes a single T cell receptor (beta chain). This specimen belongs to a study of CD8 T cells in Susac syndrome. At the level of the study: Patients with Susac syndrome were, at the time of blood collection, therapy-naive, maintained on corticosteroids, or maintained on intravenous immunoglobulin alone.

Patients with Susac syndrome met diagnostic criteria defined recently for definite or probable disease. In contrast to the negatively isolated CD8+ and CD4+ T cells, TEMRA cells were FACS-enriched. Roughly 0.45 to 1 ug RNA was reverse transcribed with random hexamers. The CDR3 of TCR beta was amplified by immunoSEQ multiplex PCR across 54 Vbeta and 13 Jbeta. TCRdb redid the calling of the immunoSEQ multiplex PCR reads with MiXCR, one entry per CDR3 protein. Of roughly 140,000 distinct CDR3 sequences listed, approximately 96% are singletons. V was pared by 8 bases and J by 2 bases, with 7 bases between. The CDR3 loop spans 13 amino acids. In germline, CDR1 is SEHNR, CDR2 FQNEAQ (reference sequence).

Material: CD4+ T cells from PBMCs. The rearrangement uses TRBV7-9 and TRBJ2-6, with unresolved D. The sequence derives from a human donor with Susac syndrome. The CDR3 DNA follows: TGTGCCAGCTCAGAGGCTGGGGCCAACGTCCTGACTTTC. Its protein is CASSEAGANVLTF.